This T cell receptor (beta chain) was obtained from a study of shared clonotypes between healthy human individuals. The study, taken as a whole, reports: Sequencing depth was expected to affect clonotype sharing among donors.

The donors were adults (healthy and HIV-negative) with no recent acute infections or vaccinations. The investigators split CD4+ cells into a CD45RA+ naive subset and a CD45RA-negative memory subset. Some clones are missing from TCRdb's copy, which holds only in-frame ones; the method was immunoSEQ multiplex PCR. In the table there are over 2 million clones, roughly 90% of which are singletons. From germline, CDR1 is SGHNT and CDR2 YYREEE (reference sequence). CDR3 length equals 15 residues. V lost 0 bases to trimming and J lost 10 bases; unmatched junction nucleotides: 9. Comment on this clone: Its antigen is not identified.

The V call is TRBV5-4, the J call TRBJ2-1; 8 bases are shared with TRBD2. The source of this sequence is a young man in good health. Some clones in this sample may be carry-over from other donors' samples. The specimen sequenced was naive CD4+ T cells from PBMCs. As for subset: CD45RA+ positively selected. In DNA, the CDR3 is TGTGCCAGCAGCTTGGCCGGTCTAGCGGGTGTGGAGCAGTTCTTC. It codes for CASSLAGLAGVEQFF.